These T cell receptor beta chains were read from a single sample in a study of blood T cell repertoires in COVID-19. The repertoire was sequenced with immunoSEQ multiplex PCR; TCRdb's copy has only in-frame clones and lacks some. The sample lists about 41,000 clones; around 83% were seen once. Sequenced material: peripheral blood. The receptors derive from a woman aged 80 or over with active or convalescent COVID-19. Both conserved end residues are trimmed from each CDR3. The order of the fields is clone size, V gene, CDR3 protein. Some rows mark clone size as missing; the rest say once, few, many or name a class of expanded clone.

-	TRBV19	ASLNGGGLDTEAF
-	TRBV5-8	ASSFRGLGQETQY
few	TRBV3-1/TRBV3-2	ASSQVTGGPGLAQF
-	TRBV4-3	ASSLRRVGSYEQY
many	TRBV5-6	ASSPWTSEWSGAYEQY
-	TRBV6-6	ASTEQGINYGYT
-	TRBV29-1	SVGDSNYGYT
-	TRBV10-3	AISEYPTGSGNTIY
-	TRBV6-1	ASSEVGETQY
once	TRBV6-1	ASSEQGGLGNEQF
-	TRBV9	ASSVAPGQRGPGELF
once	TRBV5-4	ASSRGQGAPRSYNSPLH
-	TRBV19	ASSGQGQRVGSEAF
few	TRBV10-3	AISGRGGRNEQF
-	TRBV7-2	ASSRGSGASTDTQY
-	TRBV20-1	SASWRELETQY
-	TRBV11-1	ASSLVPGLGTGELF
-	TRBV7-2	ASSSLAGGGIDTQY
once	TRBV12-3/TRBV12-4	ASSLHSRTEAF
-	TRBV2	ASSSGQGRSYQPQH
-	TRBV2	ASEEIYGYT
few	TRBV3-1/TRBV3-2	ASSQRQVGLQF
-	TRBV3-1/TRBV3-2	ATSSFSGNTIY
-	TRBV28	ASSSGLAGVYEQY
-	TRBV4-2	ASSQDGHAYGYT
-	TRBV30	AWSAMGTGEQY
-	TRBV18	ASSPPIAGGGARYEQY
-	TRBV16	ASSQNTANYGYT